The sequence of this TCR beta chain was determined in a study of cytomegalovirus exposure and HLA in healthy donors. General study findings and limits: Productive status was seen about 87% or about 30% of the time for most TCR beta V segments in an earlier analysis. Among TCR sequences, most were rare, though some public TCRs appeared in many donors. A later analysis found that most CMV-associated TCR beta chains appeared HLA-restricted. Beyond CMV serostatus, there was no information to go on about immune exposure.

PCR amplification relied on 60 Vbeta primers (plus 13 Jbeta primers). The assay was immunoSEQ multiplex PCR, and TCRdb's table has in-frame clones only and misses some. The sample consists of roughly 230,000 clones, about 88% of them appearing once. The CDR3 length is 12 residues. The ends were cut back, 7 bases at V and 7 bases at J, with 13 bases in the middle. Germline values: CDR1 MNHEY, CDR2 SMNVEV (reference sequence). Notes on this clone: Antigen: not known.

The sample was PBMCs. The rearrangement links TRBV27 to TRBJ1-2, with D hard to call. This TCR came from a girl aged 2 to 9 in good health and CMV-seronegative. CDR3 DNA: TGTGCCAGCAAGCCAGAGGTGGGTGGCTACACCTTC. This sequence encodes CASKPEVGGYTF.